Below, 10 T cell receptor beta chains from the same sample are listed, as sequenced in a study of shared clonotypes between healthy human individuals. Produced via immunoSEQ multiplex PCR; TCRdb's table is partial and in-frame only. The sample lists about 670,000 clones, about 78% occurring once. Sequencing was done on a sample of memory CD4+ T cells sorted from blood. Indicated subset: CD45RA-negative fraction. The receptors were sampled from a woman in her thirties in good health.

The rearrangement uses TRBV2 and TRBJ2-7; D may be TRBD2 (5 bases). Deletions cut 5 bases from V and 5 bases from J, with 10 bases between. In germline, CDR1 is SNHLY, CDR2 FYNNEI. The CDR3 consists of 12 residues. The CDR3 bases are TGTGCCAGCAGTACTACGACTAACGAGCAGTACTTC. Protein sequence: CASSTTTNEQYF.

Many counts were recorded for this clone. This sequence joins TRBV21-1 and TRBJ1-1; the table names TRBD1, a call not compared with the DNA. TRBV21-1 represents a pseudogene. CDR3 size: 15 residues. CDR3 sequence (DNA): TGTGCCAGCAGCTCTCCGACAGGGAGGAACACTGAAGCTTTCTTT. Its protein product is CASSSPTGRNTEAFF.

A note on this clone: Other DNA sequences in the same sample also yield this CDR3. The CDR3 loop is CASSLQGDSYEQYF. The CDR3 nucleotides are TGTGCCAGCAGCCTCCAGGGGGATTCCTACGAGCAGTACTTC. The chain is built from TRBV11-2 and TRBJ2-7, with 7 bases aligning to TRBD1. Per the germline V gene, CDR1 is SGHAT and CDR2 is FQNNGV. This CDR3 has 14 residues. The trim removed 5 bases at V and 1 base at J, leaving 5 bases unmatched.

V gene TRBV6-4 combines with J gene TRBJ2-1; TRBD1 matches at 7 bases. The J segment lost 9 bases and the V segment lost 6 bases, leaving 2 bases of the junction unmatched. The length of the CDR3 is 11 residues. Germline assignment: CDR1 MRHNA and CDR2 SNTAGT. The CDR3 nucleotides are TGTGCCAGCAGCCGACAGGGTGAGCAGTTCTTC. Its protein product is CASSRQGEQFF.

The table lists this clone with a few counts. J is TRBJ1-5 and V is TRBV28; no clear D. V lost 3 bases, J lost 0 bases, and 12 bases lay in between. Germline lookup yields CDR1 MDHEN and CDR2 SYDVKM. The CDR3 has 16 amino acids. The CDR3 DNA sequence: TGTGCCAGCAGTTTCAGGCCACCCTATAGCAATCAGCCCCAGCATTTT. Protein: CASSFRPPYSNQPQHF.

This clone was counted a few times. The gene calls are TRBV19 and TRBJ2-1; perhaps TRBD2 as D (5 bases). Germline V gene data show CDR1 as LNHDA and CDR2 as SQIVND (reference sequence). There are 15 residues in the CDR3. Deletions cut 5 bases from V and 4 bases from J, with 15 bases between. In DNA, the CDR3 is TGTGCCAGTAGTGCCACCCCGGACTTGTACAATGAGCAGTTCTTC. Translation gives CASSATPDLYNEQFF.

This chain connects TRBV28 to TRBJ2-1, with TRBD2 as a possible D gene (5 bases). The length of the CDR3 is 16 residues. Germline loops: CDR1 MDHEN, CDR2 SYDVKM. V was trimmed by 5 bases and J by 5 bases, leaving 19 bases between them. CDR3 protein: CASSPMGETLNNEQFF. Written as DNA, the CDR3 is TGTGCCAGCAGTCCCATGGGAGAGACTCTAAACAATGAGCAGTTCTTC.

The V call is TRBV6-5, the J call TRBJ1-2, with D possibly matching TRBD1 (5 bases). The V and J ends lost 2 bases and 6 bases respectively, with 13 bases between them. The CDR3 has 14 amino acids. Germline assignment: CDR1 MNHEY and CDR2 SVGAGI. The CDR3 sequence is CASSYQGGADGYTF. In DNA, the CDR3 is TGTGCCAGCAGTTACCAGGGAGGAGCGGATGGCTACACCTTC.

The sample holds a few counts of this clone. The chain joins TRBV5-1 to TRBJ2-7; perhaps TRBD2 as D (6 bases). This CDR3 region has 14 residues. V shed 0 bases and J shed 5 bases, with 12 bases lying between them. Germline V gene lookup returns CDR1 SGHRS and CDR2 YFSETQ. The CDR3 nucleotides read TGCGCCAGCAGCTTGGGGACTCCGGGGGACGAGCAGTACTTC. Amino acids: CASSLGTPGDEQYF.

The V gene is TRBV5-1, the J gene TRBJ1-2; no reliable D call. CDR1 and CDR2 (germline): SGHRS, YFSETQ. V lost 2 bases and J 10 bases, leaving 9 bases between the germline ends. There are 11 residues in the CDR3. The CDR3 bases are TGCGCCAGCAGCTTCGACGGCACCTACACCTTC. As protein: CASSFDGTYTF.